Listed below are T cell receptor beta chains from one sample, sequenced in a study of blood T cells in healthy people across ages. Each CDR3 protein gets one entry after TCRdb re-called the 5' RACE reads with MiXCR. Of 700,000 to 950,000 distinct CDR3 sequences in the sample, more than 45% were seen once. Sequenced input: blood. These receptors were taken from a man aged 30-40 years in good health. The CDR3 runs from the conserved cysteine through the conserved F or W. D genes are given only for firm matches. The size field is filled for only some rows; it gives once, few, many or a size class.

>TRBJ1-2|TRBV29-1|NA|NA
TGCAGCGACCTTCAGAGTAACTATGGCTACACCTTC
CSDLQSNYGYTF
>TRBJ2-5|TRBV25-1|TRBD1|NA
TGTGCCACCGGGGACAGGGGGGGGCATGAGCAGTACTTC
CATGDRGGHEQYF
>TRBJ1-2|TRBV7-2|TRBD1|NA
TGTGCCAGCAGCTTAGGATTAGGGACAGGGGGGTACACCTTC
CASSLGLGTGGYTF
>TRBJ2-3|TRBV20-1|NA|NA
TGCAGTGCTAATCGGAGGGGCTCAACAGATACGCAGTATTTT
CSANRRGSTDTQYF
>TRBJ2-5|TRBV6-5|NA|NA
TGTGCCAGCAGTTACAGCTCTGGCAGGCAAGAGACCCAGTACTTC
CASSYSSGRQETQYF
>TRBJ2-7|TRBV10-3|NA|NA
TGTGCCATCAGTGATGGAGCCCGGGTAGAGTCCTACGAGCAGTACTTC
CAISDGARVESYEQYF
>TRBJ2-1|TRBV7-9|TRBD1|NA
TGTGCCAGCAGCTTAGAGGCGAGACAGGGGGCTTTAAATGAGCAGTTCTTC
CASSLEARQGALNEQFF
>TRBJ2-7|TRBV7-9|NA|NA
TGTGCCAGCAGCTCCGGTGGGGGAGGCAGGAACGAGCAGTACTTC
CASSSGGGGRNEQYF
>TRBJ2-3|TRBV7-8|TRBD2|NA
TGTGCCAGCAGCTTATTAGGAATGGGAGGGAGGCCTTTTCTAACCCCACCCACAGATACGCAGTATTTT
CASSLLGMGGRPFLTPPTDTQYF
>TRBJ1-2|TRBV7-9|NA|NA
TGTGCCAGCAGCTCGGGACGGGGAGTCTATGGCTACACCTTC
CASSSGRGVYGYTF
>TRBJ2-7|TRBV21-1|NA|few
TGTGCCAGCAGCATCTTGTACCAGGGGGCGCCTAACCCCGAATACGAGCAGTACTTC
CASSILYQGAPNPEYEQYF
>TRBJ2-7|TRBV5-5|NA|once
TGTGCCAGCAGCTTGTATGGCGGCCAGAGCTCCTACGAGCAGTACTTC
CASSLYGGQSSYEQYF
>TRBJ2-3|TRBV12-3/TRBV12-4|NA|once
TGTGCCAGCAGTTTAATTCGGGACGGCACAGATACGCAGTATTTT
CASSLIRDGTDTQYF
>TRBJ1-1|TRBV20-1|NA|few
TGCAGTGCAAAGGGGGGGATGAACACTGAAGCTTTCTTT
CSAKGGMNTEAFF
>TRBJ2-1|TRBV20-1|NA|few
TGCAGTGCTGTCAGGACCCAATCGGGCGGTGAGCAGTTCTTC
CSAVRTQSGGEQFF
>TRBJ2-3|TRBV7-2|NA|few
TGTGCCAGCAGCCCGTCCTGGGGCACAGATACGCAGTATTTT
CASSPSWGTDTQYF
>TRBJ2-5|TRBV27|NA|NA
TGTGCCAGCAGGTTGGGGGTCGGGGAGACCCAGTACTTC
CASRLGVGETQYF
>TRBJ2-7|TRBV6-2/TRBV6-3|TRBD2|few
TGTGCCAGCAGTTACAGGACTAGTTCGGGCCTCGAGCAGTACTTC
CASSYRTSSGLEQYF
>TRBJ2-1|TRBV20-1|NA|once
TGCAGTGCCCCGGGGCTGCCCAATGAGCAGTTCTTC
CSAPGLPNEQFF
>TRBJ2-7|TRBV7-8|TRBD2|NA
TGTGCCAGCAGCTGCCGGACTAGCGGGAGGTTCACCGAGCAGTACTTC
CASSCRTSGRFTEQYF
>TRBJ2-7|TRBV6-5|TRBD2|NA
TGTGCCAGTACGAAAAGCGGGAGCTACGAGCAGTACTTC
CASTKSGSYEQYF
>TRBJ2-5|TRBV20-1|TRBD1|NA
TGCAGTGCGACCCGACAGGGATCCGTTGAGACCCAGTACTTC
CSATRQGSVETQYF
>TRBJ2-7|TRBV6-2/TRBV6-3|NA|few
TGTGCCAGCATACGGGGAAGTGGGTCCTACGAGCAGTACTTC
CASIRGSGSYEQYF
>TRBJ1-6|TRBV3-1|NA|NA
TGTGCCAGCAGCCCTGGCGGAGGGGTAGGAAATTCACCCCTCCACTTT
CASSPGGGVGNSPLHF
>TRBJ2-3|TRBV20-1|NA|NA
TGCAGTTACTTGGAGACGACGGGGGAAGATACGCAGTATTTT
CSYLETTGEDTQYF
>TRBJ1-1|TRBV20-1|NA|NA
TGCAGTGCTAGACCAGACAGGGAAGCTTTCTTT
CSARPDREAFF
>TRBJ1-1|TRBV6-6|NA|NA
TGTGCCAGCACCGACCCACATATGAACACTGAAGCTTTCTTT
CASTDPHMNTEAFF
>TRBJ2-1|TRBV20-1|NA|NA
TGCAGTGCGCAGGGGGGGATTTGGGGGAGTACCTACAATGAGCAGTTCTTC
CSAQGGIWGSTYNEQFF